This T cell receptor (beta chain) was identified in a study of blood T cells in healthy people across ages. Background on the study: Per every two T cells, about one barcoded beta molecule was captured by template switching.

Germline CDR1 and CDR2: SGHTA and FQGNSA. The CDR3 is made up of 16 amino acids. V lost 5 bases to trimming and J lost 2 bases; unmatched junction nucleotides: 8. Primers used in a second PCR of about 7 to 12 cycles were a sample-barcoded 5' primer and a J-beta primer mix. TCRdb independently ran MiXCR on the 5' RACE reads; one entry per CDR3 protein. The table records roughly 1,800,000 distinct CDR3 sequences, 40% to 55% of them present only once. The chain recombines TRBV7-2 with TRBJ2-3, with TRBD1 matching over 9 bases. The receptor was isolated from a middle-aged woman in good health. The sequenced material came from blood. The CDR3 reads CASSPRQGVLTDTQYF. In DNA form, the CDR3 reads TGTGCCAGCAGCCCGCGACAGGGGGTCCTCACAGATACGCAGTATTTT.